The 27 T cell receptor beta chains in this list originate from one sample, sequenced in a study of blood T cells in healthy people across ages. Together with a sample-barcoded 5' primer, a J-beta primer mix was included in a second PCR lasting about 7 to 12 cycles. TCRdb reanalysed the 5' RACE reads using MiXCR and keeps one entry per CDR3 protein. The sample carries 600,000 to 900,000 distinct CDR3 sequences, around a quarter recorded once. This sample was shared with a second study, whose subject was T cells of mothers and their children.

Sequencing input: blood. These receptors originate from a boy aged 5-17 years in good health.

This clonotype was counted only a few times. The V gene is TRBV9, the J gene TRBJ2-7; 10 bases fit TRBD2. The germline V gene encodes CDR1 SGDLS and CDR2 YYNGEE. V shed 0 bases, J shed 4 bases, and the junction held 4 bases outside the gene matches. The CDR3 consists of 15 residues. The DNA of the CDR3 is TGTGCCAGCAGCGTAGCGCCTAGCGGGGGTTACGAGCAGTACTTC. This codes for CASSVAPSGGYEQYF.

This clonotype was found a few times. This sequence joins TRBV5-5 and TRBJ2-5; 10 bases are shared with TRBD1. The CDR3 totals 15 residues. Losses at the gene ends were 4 bases for V and 11 bases for J; bases not matched to a gene: 14. Germline CDR1 reads SGHKS; CDR2 reads YYEKEE (reference sequence). CDR3 loop: CASSLPGQGRGEQYF. The DNA for the CDR3 is TGTGCCAGCAGCCTACCGGGACAGGGGCGTGGGGAGCAGTACTTC.

Only a few counts were recorded for this clonotype. The rearrangement uses TRBV28 and TRBJ2-3; TRBD2 might be the D (6 bases). Germline CDR1 reads MDHEN; CDR2 reads SYDVKM. With 1 base removed from V and 2 bases from J, the gap between germline ends came to 16 bases. This CDR3 spans 17 amino acids. CDR3 sequence reads: CASSLFSGRPSTDTQYF. In DNA, the CDR3 is TGTGCCAGCAGTTTATTTAGCGGACGTCCTTCCACAGATACGCAGTATTTT.

This clonotype was counted ten times or more. The chain has TRBV28 and TRBJ1-2; 10 bases align to TRBD1. The CDR3 is 15 residues long. With 5 bases clipped from V and 7 bases from J, the junction kept 10 bases outside the gene matches. Germline assignment: CDR1 MDHEN and CDR2 SYDVKM. The CDR3 is CASSLLGGQGVGYTF. Here the CDR3 DNA reads TGTGCCAGCAGTCTCCTTGGAGGACAGGGGGTTGGCTACACCTTC.

The table lists this clonotype with a few counts. The V gene is TRBV18, the J gene TRBJ1-1; possible D gene TRBD1, 5 bases. V lost 6 bases, J lost 1 base, and 15 bases lay in between. This CDR3 is 15 amino acids long. CDR1 and CDR2 from the germline V gene are KGHSH and LQKENI. Written as DNA, the CDR3 is TGTGCCAGCTCCCCCAGGGACGGCGCGAACACTGAAGCTTTCTTT. Its protein is CASSPRDGANTEAFF. Complete variable domain (other parts from reference TRBV18 and TRBJ1-1): NAGVMQNPRHLVRRRGQEARLRCSPMKGHSHVYWYRQLPEEGLKFMVYLQKENIIDESGMPKERFSAEFPKEGPSILRIQQVVRGDSAAYFCASSPRDGANTEAFFGQGTRLTVV.

The chain combines TRBV20-1 with TRBJ2-5, with TRBD1 as a possible D gene (5 bases). Germline values: CDR1 DFQATT, CDR2 SNEGSKA (reference sequence). CDR3 length: 11 residues. V dropped 3 bases and J dropped 3 bases, with 5 bases sitting between them. CDR3 amino acids: CSASREETQYF. The CDR3 nucleotides are TGCAGTGCTAGCAGGGAAGAGACCCAGTACTTC.

The chain employs TRBV3-1 and TRBJ2-7, with 8 positions matching TRBD2. The germline V gene has CDR1 LGHDT and CDR2 YNNKEL (reference sequence). The junction had 7 bases not matched to a gene; V was cut back by 6 bases and J by 0 bases. This CDR3 region has 15 residues. The CDR3 protein is CASRQSGGPSYEQYF. The CDR3 DNA follows: TGTGCCAGCAGACAAAGCGGGGGCCCCTCCTACGAGCAGTACTTC.

CDR3 nucleotides: TGCAGCGGGGGTGGAGGGGCAACTAATGAAAAACTGTTTTTT. Its protein is CSGGGGATNEKLFF. The chain has TRBV29-1 and TRBJ1-4; TRBD1 is a possible D gene (5 bases). Germline loops: CDR1 SQVTM, CDR2 ANQGSEA. V was pared by 7 bases and J by 0 bases, with 12 bases between. The CDR3 totals 14 residues.

V usage is TRBV29-1 and J usage is TRBJ1-2, with D possibly matching TRBD1 (5 bases). Germline assignment: CDR1 SQVTM and CDR2 ANQGSEA. The CDR3 has 15 amino acids. Trimming removed 0 bases from V and 4 bases from J, with 15 bases in between. The CDR3 reads CSVEEPMTVAYGYTF. DNA for the CDR3: TGCAGCGTTGAAGAGCCCATGACAGTTGCCTATGGCTACACCTTC. The entire variable domain, with the rest obtained from reference TRBV29-1 and TRBJ1-2, is as follows: SAVISQKPSRDICQRGTSLTIQCQVDSQVTMMFWYRQQPGQSLTLIATANQGSEATYESGFVIDKFPISRPNLTFSTLTVSNMSPEDSSIYLCSVEEPMTVAYGYTFGSGTRLTVV.

The gene calls are TRBV29-1 and TRBJ1-1, with unresolved D. Germline CDR1 and CDR2: SQVTM and ANQGSEA. V lost 3 bases, J lost 10 bases, and 9 bases lay in between. The CDR3 length is 10 residues. DNA of the CDR3: TGCAGCGTTGATTCCGGGAGAGCTTTCTTT. Translated, it gives CSVDSGRAFF.

J is TRBJ1-4 and V is TRBV20-1, with a weak D call TRBD1 (5 bases). V was cut by 3 bases and J by 7 bases, with 12 bases left in between. Germline V gene lookup returns CDR1 DFQATT and CDR2 SNEGSKA (reference sequence). The CDR3 runs 13 residues. The CDR3 is CSASGGFGEKLFF. The CDR3 DNA reads as TGCAGTGCTAGTGGGGGGTTTGGTGAAAAACTGTTTTTT.

The chain employs TRBV27 and TRBJ2-5, with D possibly being TRBD1 (5 bases). The V gene lost 6 bases and the J gene lost 2 bases, with 10 bases spanning the gap. CDR1 and CDR2 from the germline V gene are MNHEY and SMNVEV (reference sequence). CDR3 size: 13 residues. The CDR3 reads CASSHRQQETQYF. In DNA, the CDR3 is TGTGCCAGCAGCCATAGACAGCAAGAGACCCAGTACTTC.

J is TRBJ1-1 and V is TRBV12-3 or TRBV12-4; D is perhaps TRBD1 (5 bases). With 5 bases removed from V and 1 base from J, the gap between germline ends came to 17 bases. The CDR3 is 16 amino acids. DNA of the CDR3: TGTGCCAGCAGTCGATTCACCGGGACTGGGAACACTGAAGCTTTCTTT. Its translation is CASSRFTGTGNTEAFF.

This clonotype has just a few counts. This chain links TRBV4-1 with TRBJ1-1, with a weak D call TRBD1 (6 bases). The V gene's germline CDR1 is MGHRA and CDR2 YSYEKL. Between the trimmed V and J ends, which lost 4 bases and 1 base, there was a span of 13 bases. This CDR3 has 15 residues. CDR3 residues: CASSPQGGGNTEAFF. The CDR3 DNA is TGCGCCAGCAGCCCACAGGGCGGGGGGAACACTGAAGCTTTCTTT.

This clonotype was seen ten or more times. The CDR3 nucleotides read TGCAGCGCCAGGGGGCCAGAAAACATTCAGTACTTC. Protein sequence: CSARGPENIQYF. The J gene is TRBJ2-4, the V gene TRBV29-1, with 8 bases that match TRBD1. CDR1 and CDR2 from the germline V gene are SQVTM and ANQGSEA. The CDR3 length is 12 residues. V trimming: 7 bases; J trimming: 5 bases; junction bases outside the gene matches: 4.

This clonotype was seen more than once but under ten times. The rearrangement uses TRBV7-3 and TRBJ2-1, with 7 bases lining up with TRBD2. From germline, CDR1 is SGHTA and CDR2 FQGTGA. The V segment lost 5 bases and the J segment 8 bases; nucleotides outside the gene matches: 6. This CDR3 comprises 13 residues. In DNA form, the CDR3 reads TGTGCCAGCAGCCAACATGGGAGGGATGAGCAGTTCTTC. Its translation: CASSQHGRDEQFF. Combining the CDR3 with reference TRBV7-3 and TRBJ2-1 gives the whole variable domain GAGVSQTPSNKVTEKGKYVELRCDPISGHTALYWYRQSLGQGPEFLIYFQGTGAADDSGLPNDRFFAVRPEGSVSTLKIQRTERGDSAVYLCASSQHGRDEQFFGPGTRLTVL.

The chain couples TRBV5-1 to TRBJ2-7; D is tentatively TRBD1 or TRBD2 (6 bases each). Germline values: CDR1 SGHRS, CDR2 YFSETQ. The CDR3 extends over 19 amino acids. V dropped 5 bases and J dropped 1 base, with 28 bases sitting between them. This CDR3 is CASRSGGSPRMGLSYEQYF. CDR3 bases: TGCGCCAGCAGATCCGGGGGCAGCCCAAGGATGGGCCTTTCCTACGAGCAGTACTTC.

The gene calls are TRBV10-3 and TRBJ2-4; a weak D match, TRBD2 (7 bases). The CDR3 covers 17 residues. The V end lost 0 bases, the J end lost 3 bases, and 15 bases lay between the germline ends. CDR1 is ENHRY and CDR2 is SYGVKD in the germline V gene. The CDR3 DNA reads as TGTGCCATCAGTGAGTCAGGGGGGGGCGCTGACAAAAACATTCAGTACTTC. Translated: CAISESGGGADKNIQYF.

This clonotype was counted a few times. This chain's CDR3 is CASSLGDRGPREQYF. As DNA, the CDR3 is TGCGCCAGCAGCTTGGGGGACAGGGGGCCTCGCGAGCAGTACTTC. The chain is built from TRBV5-1 and TRBJ2-7; 12 bases map to TRBD1. V lost 0 bases, J lost 6 bases, and 4 bases stayed unmatched. CDR1 is SGHRS and CDR2 is YFSETQ in the germline V gene. The CDR3 length is 15 residues.

The chain joins TRBV5-1 to TRBJ1-4; 8 bases align to TRBD1. Germline V gene lookup returns CDR1 SGHRS and CDR2 YFSETQ. Germline trimming cut 8 bases from V and 0 bases from J; bases unmatched to any gene: 12. The CDR3 is 17 amino acids. Here the CDR3 DNA reads TGCGCCAGACAAATGACAGGGGTGAAAGCAACTAATGAAAAACTGTTTTTT. It is translated as CARQMTGVKATNEKLFF. The variable domain in full, completed from reference TRBV5-1 and TRBJ1-4, reads KAGVTQTPRYLIKTRGQQVTLSCSPISGHRSVSWYQQTPGQGLQFLFEYFSETQRNKGNFPGRFSGRQFSNSRSEMNVSTLELGDSALYLCARQMTGVKATNEKLFFGSGTQLSVL.

The chain couples TRBV6-1 to TRBJ2-5; 10 bases align to TRBD1. The end of the DNA fits TRBJ2-1 better, so the J call may be wrong. The CDR3 contains 16 residues. Germline V gene sequence: CDR1 MNHNS, CDR2 SASEGT. The DNA for the CDR3 is TGTGCCAGCAGTCTGGACAGGGGGGATCTCCGGAATGAGCAGTTCTTC. It encodes CASSLDRGDLRNEQFF.

The chain links TRBV5-5 to TRBJ2-3, with D unresolved. The CDR3 runs 16 residues. V shed 1 base and J shed 2 bases, with 14 bases lying between them. Germline V CDR1 and CDR2: SGHKS, YYEKEE (reference sequence). The CDR3 DNA is TGTGCCAGCAGCTTGAGGCCGACGGAAGTCACAGATACGCAGTATTTT. Translation gives CASSLRPTEVTDTQYF.

This clonotype has more than one count but fewer than ten. CDR3 bases: TGTGCCAGCAGCTCCCGTGAGCGTGGCTACACCTTC. It codes for CASSSRERGYTF. This chain connects TRBV7-9 to TRBJ1-2, with D hard to call. CDR3 length: 12 amino acids. Germline V gene data show CDR1 as SEHNR and CDR2 as FQNEAQ (reference sequence). Trimming took 4 bases from V and 7 from J, leaving 10 bases between them.

This clonotype occurred a few times. The J gene is TRBJ1-4, the V gene TRBV10-3; D is unresolved. The length of the CDR3 is 15 residues. The germline CDR1 and CDR2 sequences are ENHRY and SYGVKD. V was pared by 6 bases and J by 8 bases, with 19 bases between. The CDR3 sequence: CAISDSGRLAEKLFF. The DNA for the CDR3 is TGTGCCATCAGCGACTCCGGGAGGTTGGCGGAAAAACTGTTTTTT.

This clonotype was counted a few times. V and J are TRBV7-9 and TRBJ2-1; the D is unclear. The CDR3 extends over 16 amino acids. V lost 5 bases to trimming and J lost 1 base, with 15 bases between them. Germline loops: CDR1 SEHNR, CDR2 FQNEAQ (reference sequence). The CDR3 loop is CASSPRLSTSYNEQFF. The CDR3 nucleotides read TGTGCCAGCAGCCCGAGGTTAAGTACTTCCTACAATGAGCAGTTCTTC. The entire variable domain, with the rest obtained from reference TRBV7-9 and TRBJ2-1, is as follows: DTGVSQNPRHKITKRGQNVTFRCDPISEHNRLYWYRQTLGQGPEFLTYFQNEAQLEKSRLLSDRFSAERPKGSFSTLEIQRTEQGDSAMYLCASSPRLSTSYNEQFFGPGTRLTVL.

This clonotype was observed a few times. The chain employs TRBV20-1 and TRBJ2-2; 10 positions agree with TRBD2. V lost 0 bases and J lost 3; bases outside the gene matches: 1. The CDR3 contains 15 residues. Germline CDR1 DFQATT, CDR2 SNEGSKA (reference sequence). The chain's CDR3 is CSARDGLADTGELFF. The CDR3 DNA follows: TGCAGTGCTAGAGATGGACTAGCGGACACCGGGGAGCTGTTTTTT.

This clonotype has a handful of counts. J is TRBJ1-1 and V is TRBV30; no reliable D call. V was cut by 0 bases and J by 3 bases, with 8 bases left in between. The germline gives CDR1 GTSNPN, CDR2 SVGIG (reference sequence). CDR3 length equals 13 residues. The CDR3 DNA reads as TGTGCCTGGAGTGTCGGCGTGGACACTGAAGCTTTCTTT. Protein: CAWSVGVDTEAFF.